These 5 T cell receptor beta chains originate from one sample sequenced in a study of read filtering for tumor transcriptome and immune sequencing. From approximately 430 ng of RNA, a library with molecular barcoded alpha/delta and beta/gamma adaptors was made. TCRdb used MiXCR to reprocess the reads, holding one entry per CDR3 protein. This repertoire shows approximately 140,000 distinct CDR3 sequences, approximately 13% found once; its top ten account for around 8.2%. Material: a population of CD138-negative cells sorted from bone marrow. The receptors derive from a donor aged 40 or over with multiple myeloma.

This clonotype has at least ten counts. The rearrangement joins TRBV7-7 to TRBJ2-7, with 9 bases matching TRBD1. The junction had 4 bases not matched to a gene; V was cut back by 4 bases and J by 6 bases. The germline CDR1 and CDR2 sequences are SSHAT and FNYEAQ (reference sequence). The CDR3 is 13 residues long. CDR3 in amino acids: CASSSGQGSEQYF. The CDR3, as DNA: TGTGCCAGCAGCTCTGGACAGGGGAGCGAGCAGTACTTC.

This clonotype was seen repeatedly, ten times or more. CDR3 amino acids: CASNREYNEQFF. Written as DNA, the CDR3 is TGTGCCAGCAACAGGGAGTACAATGAGCAGTTCTTC. The chain has TRBV2 and TRBJ2-1, with D maybe TRBD1 (6 bases). Germline CDR1 reads SNHLY; CDR2 reads FYNNEI. The CDR3 length is 12 residues. V lost 7 bases and J lost 4, with 8 bases in between. Supplemented by reference TRBV2 and TRBJ2-1, the full variable domain reads EPEVTQTPSHQVTQMGQEVILRCVPISNHLYFYWYRQILGQKVEFLVSFYNNEISEKSEIFDDQFSVERPDGSNFTLKIRSTKLEDSAMYFCASNREYNEQFFGPGTRLTVL.

This clonotype was counted at least ten times. This chain links TRBV6-2 or TRBV6-3 with TRBJ1-5, with D perhaps matching TRBD1 (5 bases). Deletions cut 7 bases from V and 4 bases from J, with 14 bases between. The CDR3 runs 14 residues. Germline V lookup: CDR1 MNHEY, CDR2 SVGEGT. The CDR3 nucleotides are TGTGCCAGCAAGACCCGGGGGGAAAATCAGCCCCAGCATTTT. This sequence encodes CASKTRGENQPQHF.

This clonotype was found many times. The rearrangement uses TRBV15 and TRBJ1-4, with D possibly TRBD1 on 5 matching bases. CDR1 and CDR2 (germline): LNHNV, YYDKDF (reference sequence). V was clipped by 2 bases and J by 10 bases, with 14 bases between them. This CDR3 has 14 amino acids. The CDR3 nucleotides are TGTGCCACCAGCAGACAGGGAGGCCTCTCAAAACTGTTTTTT. This sequence encodes CATSRQGGLSKLFF.

On this clonotype itself: This clone may be a read error of a much larger clone one base away. This CDR3 is missing its conserved last phenylalanine or tryptophan, likely due to a read error. The chain combines TRBV20-1 with TRBJ2-7; D is perhaps TRBD1 (5 bases). V dropped 3 bases and J dropped 3 bases, with 9 bases sitting between them. The CDR3 covers 12 residues. Germline-derived CDR1 and CDR2 are DFQATT and SNEGSKA (reference sequence). The DNA of the CDR3 is TGCAGTGCTAGTAGGGGTAGCTACGAGCAGTACTCC. The encoded protein is CSASRGSYEQYS.